Following are 6 T cell receptor beta chains from one sample sequenced in a study of blood T cell repertoires in COVID-19. Profiled with immunoSEQ multiplex PCR; TCRdb holds only in-frame clones, not every one. Of tens of thousands of clones in the sample, around 86% were seen once. The sequencing input was peripheral blood. The receptors here all came from a human donor in a cohort sampled during active COVID-19.

The V call is TRBV18, the J call TRBJ2-7; D is ambiguous. V was clipped by 3 bases and J by 2 bases, with 5 bases between them. The length of the CDR3 is 12 residues. From germline, CDR1 is KGHSH and CDR2 LQKENI. CDR3: CASSPRAYEQYF. The DNA of the CDR3 is TGTGCCAGCTCACCGCGAGCCTACGAGCAGTACTTC.

This chain connects TRBV6-5 to TRBJ2-1, with TRBD2 matching over 7 bases. The CDR3 runs to 15 residues. The germline CDR1 and CDR2 sequences are MNHEY and SVGAGI. V lost 4 bases to trimming and J lost 8 bases; unmatched junction nucleotides: 11. The CDR3 DNA is TGTGCCAGCAGTTCCCTTACTGGCGGGAGTGATGAGCAGTTCTTC. Its protein is CASSSLTGGSDEQFF.

The genes are TRBV6-1 and TRBJ1-1; TRBD1 matches at 7 bases. V lost 4 bases and J lost 4; bases outside the gene matches: 12. Germline loops: CDR1 MNHNS, CDR2 SASEGT. The CDR3 has 16 residues. The CDR3 sequence: CASSAYRQGGGTEAFF. The CDR3, as DNA: TGTGCCAGCAGTGCCTACAGACAGGGTGGAGGCACTGAAGCTTTCTTT.

The genes are TRBV30 and TRBJ1-1; 9 nucleotides line up with TRBD1. The CDR3 runs 14 residues. The V and J ends lost 5 bases and 0 bases, in that order; junction bases with no gene match: 4. Germline V gives CDR1 GTSNPN, CDR2 SVGIG (reference sequence). The CDR3 DNA is TGTGCCTGGGAGAGGACAGGGGTGAACACTGAAGCTTTCTTT. It codes for CAWERTGVNTEAFF.

This chain uses TRBV6-5 with TRBJ2-1, with TRBD2 matching 8 bases. The germline gives CDR1 MNHEY, CDR2 SVGAGI. V dropped 2 bases and J dropped 9; count of bases not matched to a gene: 12. CDR3 length: 16 amino acids. The CDR3 region is CASSYDPGTSSVEQFF. The CDR3 DNA is TGTGCCAGCAGTTACGACCCCGGGACTAGTTCGGTTGAGCAGTTCTTC.

The chain links TRBV9 to TRBJ2-1, with TRBD2 matching over 9 bases. This CDR3 has 16 residues. Losses at the gene ends were 0 bases for V and 4 bases for J; bases not matched to a gene: 5. The germline CDR1 and CDR2 sequences are SGDLS and YYNGEE. DNA for the CDR3: TGTGCCAGCAGCGTAGAGGTAGCGGGAGATTACAATGAGCAGTTCTTC. Its protein product is CASSVEVAGDYNEQFF.